This entry concerns a single T cell receptor (beta chain). This entry belongs to a study of blood T cell repertoires in COVID-19. Study as a whole: PBMCs, B-cell-depleted T cells, or T cells provided the cDNA or gDNA that made up the material.

Some clones are missing from TCRdb's copy, which holds only in-frame ones; the method was immunoSEQ multiplex PCR. In the table there are fewer than 250,000 clones, approximately 81% of which are singletons. V lost 4 bases and J lost 6; bases outside the gene matches: 11. This CDR3 comprises 16 residues. Per germline, CDR1 SGHVS and CDR2 FQNEAQ. Assignments of participants to cohorts depended upon their own reported clinical history. V and J are TRBV7-8 and TRBJ2-2; TRBD1 agrees at 7 bases. The receptor's source is a woman aged 50 to 60 with acute COVID-19. Material for sequencing was PBMCs or T cells enriched from blood (not recorded which). This chain's CDR3 is CASSSTTGRSSGELFF. The CDR3 DNA is TGTGCCAGCAGCTCCACGACAGGGAGATCGTCCGGGGAGCTGTTTTTT.